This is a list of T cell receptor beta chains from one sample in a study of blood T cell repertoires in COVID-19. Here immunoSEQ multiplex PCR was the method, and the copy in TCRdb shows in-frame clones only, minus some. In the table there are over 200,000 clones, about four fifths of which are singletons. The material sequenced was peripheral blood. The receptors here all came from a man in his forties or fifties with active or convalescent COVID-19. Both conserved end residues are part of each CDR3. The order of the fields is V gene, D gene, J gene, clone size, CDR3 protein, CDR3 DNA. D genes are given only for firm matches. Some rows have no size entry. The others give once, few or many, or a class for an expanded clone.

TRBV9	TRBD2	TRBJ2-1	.	CASSVDRAHRGDEQFF	TGTGCCAGCAGCGTAGATAGAGCCCACCGGGGGGATGAGCAGTTCTTC
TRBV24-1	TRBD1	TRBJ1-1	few	CAPDRERNTEAFF	TGTGCCCCTGACAGGGAAAGGAACACTGAAGCTTTCTTT
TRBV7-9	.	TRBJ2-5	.	CASSLVRVDETQYF	TGTGCCAGCAGCTTAGTCAGGGTTGATGAGACCCAGTACTTC
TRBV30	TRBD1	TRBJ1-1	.	CAWSARGQDEAFF	TGTGCCTGGAGTGCTCGGGGACAGGACGAAGCTTTCTTT
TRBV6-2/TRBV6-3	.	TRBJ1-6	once	CASSWEGGNSPLHF	TGTGCCAGCAGTTGGGAAGGGGGAAATTCACCCCTCCACTTT
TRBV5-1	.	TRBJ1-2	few	CASSGGIHEDGYTF	TGCGCCAGCAGCGGCGGGATCCACGAGGACGGCTACACCTTC
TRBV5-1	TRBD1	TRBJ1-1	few	CASSLARTGANTEAFF	TGCGCCAGCAGCTTGGCCAGGACAGGGGCGAACACTGAAGCTTTCTTT
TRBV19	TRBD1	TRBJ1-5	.	CASRVGGVGNQPQHF	TGTGCCAGTAGAGTAGGGGGCGTCGGCAATCAGCCCCAGCATTTT
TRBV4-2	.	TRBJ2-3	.	CASRGGRLLDRDTQYF	TGTGCCAGCAGGGGGGGTCGGTTGTTGGACCGAGATACGCAGTATTTT
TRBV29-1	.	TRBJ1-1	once	CSVLLMNTEAFF	TGCAGCGTATTACTGATGAACACTGAAGCTTTCTTT
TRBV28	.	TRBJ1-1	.	CASSLTRRVGGKSGNTEAFF	TGTGCCAGCAGTTTAACACGCAGGGTCGGGGGGAAATCAGGGAACACTGAAGCTTTCTTT
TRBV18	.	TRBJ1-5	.	CASSPSGGSNQPQHF	TGTGCCAGCTCACCGTCCGGGGGTAGCAATCAGCCCCAGCATTTT
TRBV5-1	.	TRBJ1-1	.	CASSPLGELGATEAFF	TGCGCCAGCAGCCCCCTCGGGGAACTCGGAGCCACTGAAGCTTTCTTT
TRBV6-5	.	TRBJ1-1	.	CASARLQNTEAFF	TGTGCCAGCGCGAGGTTACAGAACACTGAAGCTTTCTTT
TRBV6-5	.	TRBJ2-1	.	CASSYTAGIANEQFF	TGTGCCAGCAGTTACACGGCAGGGATAGCCAATGAGCAGTTCTTC
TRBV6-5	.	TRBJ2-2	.	CASSYGSGIGTGELFF	TGTGCCAGCAGTTACGGGTCAGGGATAGGCACCGGGGAGCTGTTTTTT
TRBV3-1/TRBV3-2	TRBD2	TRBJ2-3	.	CASSQLPGLQDTQYF	TGTGCCAGCAGCCAACTCCCGGGACTACAAGATACGCAGTATTTT
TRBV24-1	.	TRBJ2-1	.	CATSDSTGNSYNEQFF	TGTGCCACCAGTGACTCCACAGGGAATTCCTACAATGAGCAGTTCTTC
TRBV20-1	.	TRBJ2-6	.	CSASNSYSGANVLTF	TGCAGTGCTAGTAACAGCTACTCTGGGGCCAACGTCCTGACTTTC
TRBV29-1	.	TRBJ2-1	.	CSVDKNPQFF	TGCAGCGTTGATAAAAATCCGCAGTTCTTC
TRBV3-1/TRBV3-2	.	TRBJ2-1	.	CASSPGGETINNEQFF	TGTGCCAGCAGCCCCGGCGGGGAGACTATTAACAATGAGCAGTTCTTC
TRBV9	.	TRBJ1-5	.	CASSGEREGRLSNQPQHF	TGTGCCAGCAGCGGGGAGAGGGAGGGACGACTTAGCAATCAGCCCCAGCATTTT
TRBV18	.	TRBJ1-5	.	CASSPDPTGLINQPQHF	TGTGCCAGCTCACCCGATCCGACAGGCCTCATCAATCAGCCCCAGCATTTT
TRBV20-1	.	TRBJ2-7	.	CTLGGSEQYF	TGCACGCTAGGGGGATCCGAGCAGTACTTC
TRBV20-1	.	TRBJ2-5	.	CSYGRGETQYF	TGCAGCTATGGACGGGGGGAGACCCAGTACTTC
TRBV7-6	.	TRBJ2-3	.	CASSLGGGTSTDTQYF	TGTGCCAGCAGCTTAGGCGGAGGGACTAGCACAGATACGCAGTATTTT
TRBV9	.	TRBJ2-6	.	CASSARGVSGANVLTF	TGTGCCAGCAGCGCCCGCGGAGTCTCTGGGGCCAACGTCCTGACTTTC
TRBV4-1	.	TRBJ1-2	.	CASSQADRSPGYTF	TGCGCCAGCAGCCAAGCAGACAGGTCCCCAGGCTACACCTTC
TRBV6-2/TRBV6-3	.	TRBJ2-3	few	CASSYNLYLTDTQYF	TGTGCCAGCAGTTACAACCTATATCTCACAGATACGCAGTATTTT
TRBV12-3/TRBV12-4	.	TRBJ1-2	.	CASSLDRSYGYTF	TGTGCCAGCAGTTTAGACAGAAGCTATGGCTACACCTTC
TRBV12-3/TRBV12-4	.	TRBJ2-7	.	CASRAGNYEQYF	TGTGCCAGCCGGGCGGGAAACTACGAGCAGTACTTC
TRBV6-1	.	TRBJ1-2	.	CASSERDFNYGYTF	TGTGCCAGCAGTGAACGTGACTTTAACTATGGCTACACCTTC
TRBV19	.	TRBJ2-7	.	CASSAGLREQYF	TGTGCCAGTAGTGCCGGCCTGAGGGAGCAGTACTTC
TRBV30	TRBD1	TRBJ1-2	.	CAWLPPGTGGVLRGYTF	TGTGCCTGGCTACCCCCCGGGACAGGGGGCGTTTTGCGTGGCTACACCTTC
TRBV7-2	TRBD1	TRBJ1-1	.	CASSTDRARNTEAFF	TGTGCCAGCAGCACCGACAGGGCAAGGAACACTGAAGCTTTCTTT
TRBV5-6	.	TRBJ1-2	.	CASSSTGYYGYTF	TGTGCCAGCAGCTCAACAGGGTACTATGGCTACACCTTC
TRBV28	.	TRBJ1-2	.	CASRQGSGYTF	TGTGCCAGCAGGCAGGGATCTGGCTACACCTTC
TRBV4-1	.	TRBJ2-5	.	CASSQVRGGYQETQYF	TGCGCCAGCAGCCAAGTTAGGGGGGGGTACCAAGAGACCCAGTACTTC
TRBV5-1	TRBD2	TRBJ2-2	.	CASSSPSGGNTGELFF	TGCGCCAGCAGCTCCCCTAGCGGGGGGAACACCGGGGAGCTGTTTTTT
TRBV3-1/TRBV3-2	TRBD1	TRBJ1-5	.	CASSQGGQGRLPQHF	TGTGCCAGCAGCCAAGGTGGACAGGGGCGCCTGCCCCAGCATTTT
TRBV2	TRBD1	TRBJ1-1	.	CASSPRQGNTEAFF	TGTGCCAGCAGTCCCCGACAGGGCAACACTGAAGCTTTCTTT
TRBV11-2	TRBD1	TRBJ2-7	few	CASSLTSGQAYEQYF	TGTGCCAGCAGCTTAACCTCCGGACAGGCCTACGAGCAGTACTTC
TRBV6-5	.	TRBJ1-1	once	CASSYQGHTEAFF	TGTGCCAGCAGTTACCAGGGGCACACTGAAGCTTTCTTT
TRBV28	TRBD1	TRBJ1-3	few	CASSFQGAYTIYF	TGTGCCAGCAGTTTCCAGGGGGCCTACACCATATATTTT
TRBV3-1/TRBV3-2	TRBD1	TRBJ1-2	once	CASSRGQAVYGYTF	TGTGCCAGCAGCCGGGGACAGGCCGTCTATGGCTACACCTTC